The sequence of this T cell receptor beta chain was determined in a study of TIL therapy for anti-PD-1-resistant metastatic lung cancer (dated by TCRdb to 2020 to 2023). Regarding the study in general: Tumors were collected before any PD-1/PD-L1 blockade, after which patients were given nivolumab, and patients who progressed were given lymphodepletion, an infusion of expanded TIL and IL-2. A median non-synonymous tumor mutation burden of around 1.4 mutations per megabase was determined across the cohort by whole-exome sequencing. Most of the cohort had lung adenocarcinoma, a handful of tumors were EGFR-mutant and two were ALK-rearranged, and half of the patients were current or former smokers. T cell receptor beta sequencing of tumor and peripheral blood served to follow clonotypes across the tumor, the expanded TIL product, and serial blood samples. Enrolled patients had a median age of almost 55 years (range 38-75) and a median tumor PD-L1 proportion score of 6%. What the research found in general, with its limitations: The cohort was highly selected, with more treatment-naive, never-smoker and oncogene-addicted patients than typical, limiting generalizability. The baseline peripheral repertoire was partially replaced by infused TIL clonotypes, which then decayed over months, and persistence showed no apparent association with response. The study protocol defined all tumor marker inferences as exploratory.

As to this clone: Its antigen is unknown. No base qualities exist here, and no much larger clone lies one base off it.

The immunoSEQ v3 hsTCRB kit was used to amplify TCR beta CDR3 regions from genomic DNA through bias-controlled multiplex PCR. TCR libraries were sequenced on an Illumina NextSeq 500 to 1.5 million to 2 million read pairs for survey level or roughly 5-6.5 million for deep level. As for how the authors treated the data: The immunoSEQ Analyzer software assigned V, D and J genes, filtered out non-productive sequences, and reported clonality. To compare repertoires between infused TIL and blood, productive Simpson clonality was used along with the Morisita overlap index of productive TRB rearrangements. The absolute count of a clonotype in blood was estimated by multiplying the lymphocyte count by the CD3+ fraction and by the productive frequency of the clone. The source is immuneACCESS, and TCRdb retained only in-frame sequences with V and J called. Part of the clones is not carried over; for the studies checked, unresolved V genes explain less than half of this, and the remainder is unexplained. V, J and clone size were drawn from that table, and D and trimming were deduced from the DNA. A total of 60,000 or so clones appear in this sample, 69% of them only once. Roughly 6.6% of the sample is taken by the ten largest.

V drops 3 bases and J drops 2 bases, leaving 11 bases in between. Per the germline V gene, MGHDK is the CDR1 and SYGVNS is the CDR2. From its cysteine to its phenylalanine, the CDR3 spans 14 amino acids. Only the CDR3 portion is preserved as DNA: 42 bases, with reading frame beginning at the first base. The time point label of this sample denotes: pre-treatment sample, taken before nivolumab and TIL therapy. A phase I trial run at two centers enrolled adults with stage 4 NSCLC between 2017 and 2020. Samples were obtained from a single-arm, open-label phase I trial in which tumor-infiltrating lymphocyte therapy with nivolumab was evaluated in advanced non-small cell lung cancer. Mononuclear cells from blood collected in EDTA tubes were isolated on a Ficoll gradient and snap-frozen as pellets, and DNA was then extracted using a Qiagen mini-prep kit.

The rearranged segments are TRBV25-1 and TRBJ2-7, with the D gene tentatively TRBD1 or TRBD2, based on 5 matching bases in each. This TCR derives from a person aged 25 to 80 with non-small cell lung cancer. The starting material was blood, obtained at baseline. CDR3 reads: CASSDSLGPYEQYF. The DNA reads as follows: TGTGCCAGCAGTGATTCTCTGGGACCCTACGAGCAGTACTTC.